These T cell receptor beta chains were read from a single sample in a study of CD8 T cells in ankylosing spondylitis. Each CDR3 protein is one row after TCRdb ran MiXCR on the 5' RACE reads. The sample yields under 200,000 distinct CDR3 sequences, 9.5% to 10% seen once. The sequencing sample was made of blood, either unsorted or a sorted T cell fraction (not recorded which). All receptors derive from a female donor with ankylosing spondylitis or in good health (not recorded which). Each CDR3 is given with its conserved first and last residue. The D gene is left open where the match is weak. Where a row states a size, it is once, few, many or the class of an expanded clone; other rows omit it.

cdr3_aa	cdr3_nt	v_call	d_call	clone_size	j_call
CASSLEQGRVHEQFF	TGTGCCAGCAGCTTAGAACAGGGTAGGGTCCATGAGCAGTTCTTC	TRBV7-2	-	many	TRBJ2-1
CASSFTGLGTDTQYF	TGTGCCAGCAGCTTCACAGGGTTAGGCACAGATACGCAGTATTTT	TRBV7-6	-	many	TRBJ2-3
CARTLPRTAHTTQYF	TGTGCCAGGACACTCCCTCGGACCGCTCATACGACCCAGTACTTC	TRBV6-1	-	-	TRBJ2-5
CASSLEPNAYEQYF	TGTGCCAGCAGTTTGGAGCCCAATGCCTACGAGCAGTACTTC	TRBV12-3/TRBV12-4	-	few	TRBJ2-7
CSARNSDSPSYEQYF	TGCAGTGCGCGAAACTCGGACAGTCCCTCCTACGAGCAGTACTTC	TRBV20-1	-	few	TRBJ2-7
CASSLVQGHQPQHF	TGTGCCAGCAGTTTAGTTCAGGGCCATCAGCCCCAGCATTTT	TRBV27	-	few	TRBJ1-5
CASTSGPYEQYF	TGTGCCAGCACCTCCGGGCCCTACGAGCAGTACTTC	TRBV7-9	-	-	TRBJ2-7
CATSDFKAGQETQYF	TGTGCCACCAGTGATTTTAAAGCGGGCCAAGAGACCCAGTACTTC	TRBV24-1	-	-	TRBJ2-5
CAWNRASGELFF	TGTGCCTGGAACAGGGCCTCCGGGGAGCTGTTTTTT	TRBV30	-	-	TRBJ2-2
CASSSTLVGRVSEQYF	TGTGCCAGCAGTTCCACCCTTGTAGGAAGGGTCTCCGAGCAGTACTTC	TRBV6-2/TRBV6-3	-	-	TRBJ2-7
CASSPALGGYTF	TGTGCCAGCAGCCCAGCGTTGGGTGGCTACACCTTC	TRBV9	-	few	TRBJ1-2
CASRPGRLMSLGGSIGYTF	TGCGCCAGCAGACCGGGGAGGCTGATGAGCCTGGGAGGCTCTATTGGCTACACCTTC	TRBV4-1	-	few	TRBJ1-2
CSGVPGTRNTEAFF	TGCAGTGGTGTTCCGGGAACGAGGAACACTGAAGCTTTCTTT	TRBV20-1	-	few	TRBJ1-1
CASSPGRGDQPQHF	TGTGCCAGCAGCCCTGGTCGGGGGGATCAGCCCCAGCATTTT	TRBV7-6	-	-	TRBJ1-5
CASSQEASGSYNEQFF	TGCGCCAGCAGCCAAGAAGCTAGCGGGAGCTACAATGAGCAGTTCTTC	TRBV4-3	TRBD2	-	TRBJ2-1
CASSEQGKLFDEQFF	TGTGCCAGCAGTGAACAGGGGAAGCTTTTCGATGAGCAGTTCTTC	TRBV2	-	few	TRBJ2-1
CASSAGPRTEAFF	TGTGCCAGCAGCGCGGGACCCCGGACTGAAGCTTTCTTT	TRBV5-6	-	many	TRBJ1-1
CASSQEWALSEQYF	TGCGCCAGCAGCCAAGAGTGGGCGCTCAGCGAGCAGTACTTC	TRBV4-3	-	few	TRBJ2-7
CASSHLLGAANEQFF	TGCGCCAGCAGCCACCTACTAGGGGCGGCCAATGAGCAGTTCTTC	TRBV5-1	-	many	TRBJ2-1
CSARERWASGARGNNEQFF	TGCAGTGCTAGAGAAAGATGGGCTAGCGGGGCCCGTGGGAACAATGAGCAGTTCTTC	TRBV20-1	TRBD2	-	TRBJ2-1
CASSTNRGRPEAFF	TGTGCCAGCAGCACAAACAGGGGCCGGCCTGAAGCTTTCTTT	TRBV7-9	TRBD1	-	TRBJ1-1
CSARDPTSGRSGEQFF	TGCAGTGCTAGAGATCCGACTAGCGGGAGGAGCGGTGAGCAGTTCTTC	TRBV20-1	TRBD2	many	TRBJ2-1
CASSILSGSSSYNEQFF	TGTGCCAGCAGCATTCTTAGCGGGAGTAGTTCCTACAATGAGCAGTTCTTC	TRBV6-2/TRBV6-3	TRBD2	few	TRBJ2-1
CAISEWVSNTEAFF	TGTGCCATCAGTGAGTGGGTCAGCAACACTGAAGCTTTCTTT	TRBV10-3	-	many	TRBJ1-1
CASSLLSGSEAFF	TGTGCCAGCAGCTTACTGTCAGGGTCTGAAGCTTTCTTT	TRBV7-9	-	-	TRBJ1-1
CASSYSGGMGETQYF	TGTGCCAGCAGTTACTCCGGAGGGATGGGGGAGACCCAGTACTTC	TRBV6-2/TRBV6-3	-	few	TRBJ2-5
CASRLRDYEQYF	TGTGCCAGCAGGCTTCGGGACTACGAGCAGTACTTC	TRBV11-2	-	-	TRBJ2-7
CASSHETGPSNQPQHF	TGTGCCAGCAGTCATGAGACAGGTCCCTCAAATCAGCCCCAGCATTTT	TRBV6-2/TRBV6-3	-	-	TRBJ1-5
CASSARRETQYF	TGTGCCAGCAGCGCCCGCCGGGAGACCCAGTACTTC	TRBV11-2	-	few	TRBJ2-5
CASSFSLAGGYNEQFF	TGTGCCAGCAGTTTTTCCTTGGCGGGAGGTTACAATGAGCAGTTCTTC	TRBV12-3/TRBV12-4	TRBD2	many	TRBJ2-1
CASSGAGTGVGETQYF	TGTGCCAGCAGTGGAGCTGGGACAGGGGTCGGGGAGACCCAGTACTTC	TRBV2	TRBD1	-	TRBJ2-5
CSARSSSSYEQYF	TGCAGCGCGAGGTCTAGCAGTTCCTACGAGCAGTACTTC	TRBV29-1	-	many	TRBJ2-7
CASSGRGTDTQYF	TGCGCCAGCAGCGGGAGGGGGACAGATACGCAGTATTTT	TRBV5-1	-	few	TRBJ2-3
CASSLGGGPQETQYF	TGTGCCAGCAGCTTAGGGGGAGGCCCCCAAGAGACCCAGTACTTC	TRBV7-9	-	-	TRBJ2-5
CAITRDSTGELFF	TGTGCCATCACCAGGGACAGTACCGGGGAGCTGTTTTTT	TRBV10-3	TRBD1	many	TRBJ2-2
CAISESNGSGWDEQFF	TGTGCCATCAGTGAGTCGAATGGGAGTGGGTGGGATGAGCAGTTCTTC	TRBV10-3	-	few	TRBJ2-1
CASRGYLEAFF	TGTGCCTCCCGGGGTTACCTTGAAGCTTTCTTT	TRBV7-9	-	few	TRBJ1-1
CSARDLTGDLYNEQFF	TGCAGTGCTAGAGATCTAACGGGGGACCTATACAATGAGCAGTTCTTC	TRBV20-1	-	few	TRBJ2-1
CASSPEGGRNEQFF	TGTGCCAGCAGCCCAGAGGGGGGTAGGAATGAGCAGTTCTTC	TRBV9	-	-	TRBJ2-1
CASSPPRGGTDTQYF	TGTGCCAGCAGCCCGCCCAGGGGGGGCACAGATACGCAGTATTTT	TRBV11-2	-	-	TRBJ2-3
CASDSSGLNTEAFF	TGTGCCAGTGACAGCTCGGGCCTTAACACTGAAGCTTTCTTT	TRBV19	-	-	TRBJ1-1
CASSLEGPEETQYF	TGTGCCAGCAGCTTAGAAGGACCGGAGGAGACCCAGTACTTC	TRBV7-2	-	-	TRBJ2-5
CASSLTNPNEQYF	TGTGCCAGCAGCTTAACGAACCCCAACGAGCAGTACTTC	TRBV7-9	-	-	TRBJ2-7
CASSPGTGLGNEQFF	TGTGCCAGCTCACCAGGGACAGGGTTAGGAAATGAGCAGTTCTTC	TRBV18	TRBD1	-	TRBJ2-1
CSPFPSDYGYTF	TGCAGCCCATTCCCGTCGGACTATGGCTACACCTTC	TRBV29-1	-	few	TRBJ1-2
CASSPLIKGASSYNEQFF	TGTGCCAGCAGTCCCCTCATCAAGGGGGCAAGCTCCTACAATGAGCAGTTCTTC	TRBV6-2/TRBV6-3	TRBD1	-	TRBJ2-1
CASSVRGAVYAEAFF	TGCGCCAGCAGCGTTCGGGGGGCGGTTTACGCTGAAGCTTTCTTT	TRBV5-1	-	few	TRBJ1-1
CASSQRNEQFF	TGTGCCAGCAGCCAGAGAAATGAGCAGTTCTTC	TRBV7-9	-	-	TRBJ2-1
CASSLRTGGDEQYF	TGTGCCAGCAGCTTACGGACAGGGGGCGACGAGCAGTACTTC	TRBV7-6	TRBD1	-	TRBJ2-7
CASSIPTSGRINEQFF	TGTGCCAGCAGTATCCCGACTAGCGGGAGGATAAATGAGCAGTTCTTC	TRBV12-3/TRBV12-4	TRBD2	many	TRBJ2-1
CATSRDGGTVEQFF	TGTGCCACCAGCAGAGATGGTGGTACGGTTGAGCAGTTCTTC	TRBV15	-	few	TRBJ2-1
CASSPLGQETQYF	TGTGCCAGCAGCCCACTAGGGCAAGAGACCCAGTACTTC	TRBV14	-	few	TRBJ2-5
CALRDQYSSGANVLTF	TGTGCCTTAAGGGACCAATATAGCTCTGGGGCCAACGTCCTGACTTTC	TRBV30	-	few	TRBJ2-6
CSVEANRVETTF	TGCAGCGTTGAAGCAAACAGGGTGGAAACGACCTTC	TRBV29-1	-	-	TRBJ1-2
CASPSGGLTSTDTQYF	TGTGCCAGCCCCTCGGGGGGGCTGACTAGCACAGATACGCAGTATTTT	TRBV5-4	TRBD2	-	TRBJ2-3
CASSQGTGGETQYF	TGCGCCAGCAGCCAAGGGACAGGGGGAGAGACCCAGTACTTC	TRBV4-3	TRBD1	-	TRBJ2-5